The entry that follows covers one TCR beta chain sequence. These data are taken from a study of blood T cell repertoires in COVID-19. Study-level background: T cells, B-cell-depleted T cells, or PBMCs provided the cDNA or gDNA that served as material.

Which cohort a participant joined came from the clinical history participants gave. Cohort 3 recovered donors had two negative PCRs, clearance, or symptom resolution. The V gene lost 7 bases and the J gene lost 2 bases, with 16 bases spanning the gap. The length of the CDR3 is 14 residues. Germline lookup yields CDR1 SGDLS and CDR2 YYNGEE. As originally analysed: Amplification with reference gene primers provided the estimates of nucleated cell counts. Assay: immunoSEQ multiplex PCR; the TCRdb copy retains only in-frame clones and omits some. That table gives V, J and clone size, and the DNA gave D and trimming. The sample lists almost 500,000 clones; roughly nine tenths were seen once.

The sequenced sample was PBMCs or T cells enriched from blood (not recorded which). The sequence was obtained from a woman aged 60 to 75 who had recovered from COVID-19. V is TRBV9 and J is TRBJ2-7; perhaps TRBD1 as D (6 bases). CDR3 region: CASPDQGTTYEQYV. The DNA for the CDR3 is TGTGCCAGCCCCGATCAGGGGACAACCTACGAGCAGTACGTC.